This T cell receptor (beta chain) was identified during a study of control samples from healthy donors and cancer patients. Clones were read by immunoSEQ multiplex PCR, and TCRdb kept only the in-frame ones, dropping some. This sample yields about 89,000 clones, of which about 89% are seen a single time; roughly 21% belongs to the top ten. Germline V gives CDR1 SGHAT, CDR2 FQNNGV. The ends lost 5 bases at V and 1 base at J; junction bases unmatched: 7. CDR3 size: 16 residues. The sequencing sample was made of blood. The chain recombines TRBV11-2 with TRBJ2-5, with 10 nucleotides matching TRBD2. This sequence originates from a man younger than 45 in good health. The CDR3 region is CASSPTSGAIQETQYF. The CDR3 DNA reads as TGTGCCAGCAGCCCTACTAGCGGGGCAATCCAAGAGACCCAGTACTTC.